Given below is one T cell receptor (beta chain) in context. Its antigen is currently unknown. V lost 3 bases and J 4 bases, leaving 12 bases between the germline ends. Looked up from germline, CDR1 is SGHVS and CDR2 is FQNEAQ. The CDR3 totals 14 residues. Assay used: immunoSEQ multiplex PCR; TCRdb lists only in-frame clones, some missing. The sample has 100,000 to 150,000 clones; around 90% are singletons. These data originate in a study of cytomegalovirus exposure and HLA in healthy donors. Study background: Later analysis reported that the 110 or so validation repertoires shared the platform of the approximately 670 first-cohort repertoires.

Overall study findings and caveats: The study designated 150 to 200 TCR beta chains cytomegalovirus-associated. Specificity of three CMV-associated chains for CMV antigens was verified in vitro.

The sequenced material came from PBMCs. The J gene is TRBJ1-2, the V gene TRBV7-8, with no clear D. This TCR was recovered from a woman younger than 30 in good health and CMV-seronegative. CDR3 residues: CASSFSRFGYGYTF. CDR3 coding DNA: TGTGCCAGCAGCTTCTCGAGGTTCGGCTATGGCTACACCTTC.